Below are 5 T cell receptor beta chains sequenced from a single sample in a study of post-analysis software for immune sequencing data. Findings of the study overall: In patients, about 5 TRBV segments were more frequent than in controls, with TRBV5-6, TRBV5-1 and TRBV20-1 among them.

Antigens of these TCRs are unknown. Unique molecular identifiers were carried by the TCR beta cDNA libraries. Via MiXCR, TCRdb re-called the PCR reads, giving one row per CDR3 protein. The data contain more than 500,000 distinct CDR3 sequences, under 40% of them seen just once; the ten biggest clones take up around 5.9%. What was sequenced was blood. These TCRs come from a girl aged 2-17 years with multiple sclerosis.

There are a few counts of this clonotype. The DNA for the CDR3 is TGCAGTCCTCAGGGGGCAGATGGCTACACCTTC. Protein sequence: CSPQGADGYTF. This chain connects TRBV20-1 to TRBJ1-2; TRBD1 matches at 8 bases. Trimming at V came to 8 bases and at J to 6 bases, leaving 5 bases not matched to a gene. CDR1 is DFQATT, CDR2 SNEGSKA, per germline (reference sequence). The CDR3 contains 11 residues.

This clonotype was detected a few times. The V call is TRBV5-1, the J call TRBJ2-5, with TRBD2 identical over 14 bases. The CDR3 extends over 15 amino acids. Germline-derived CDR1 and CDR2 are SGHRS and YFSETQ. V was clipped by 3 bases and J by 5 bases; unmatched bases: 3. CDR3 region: CASSWGLAGVETQYF. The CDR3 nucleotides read TGCGCCAGCAGCTGGGGACTAGCGGGGGTGGAGACCCAGTACTTC.

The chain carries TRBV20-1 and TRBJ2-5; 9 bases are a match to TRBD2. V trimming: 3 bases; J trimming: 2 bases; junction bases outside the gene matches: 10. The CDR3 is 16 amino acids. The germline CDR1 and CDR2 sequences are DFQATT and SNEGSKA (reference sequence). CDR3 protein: CSAREGRGGLQETQYF. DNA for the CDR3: TGCAGTGCTAGGGAAGGGCGGGGGGGTCTACAAGAGACCCAGTACTTC.

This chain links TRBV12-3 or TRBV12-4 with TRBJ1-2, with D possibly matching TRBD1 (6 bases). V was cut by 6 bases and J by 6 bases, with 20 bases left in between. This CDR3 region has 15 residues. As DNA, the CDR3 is TGTGCCAGCAGCCACGTTACCGGGGGCGGAGATGGCTACACCTTC. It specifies CASSHVTGGGDGYTF.

Here the CDR3 reads CASSLRQGGSNEQFF. Written as DNA, the CDR3 is TGCGCCAGCAGCCTGAGACAGGGGGGGTCCAATGAGCAGTTCTTC. The chain uses TRBV5-1 and TRBJ2-1; 9 positions match TRBD1. With 4 bases clipped from V and 6 bases from J, the junction kept 8 bases outside the gene matches. The CDR3 is 15 amino acids. CDR1 is SGHRS, CDR2 YFSETQ, per germline.